This TCR beta chain came from a study of CD8+CD57+ T cells in acquired aplastic anemia. Overall study: The DNA of sorted CD4+ and CD8+ cells averaged around 3 ug.

It was patients with CD8+CD57+ cell expansion by flow cytometry who were chosen for sequencing. A severe acquired aplastic anemia diagnosis applied to all patients. Blood sampling was performed on the patients, and none of them had received therapy by then. General observations from the study: Overlapping CD8+ CDR3 repertoires of patients and controls contained approximately 29 shared sequences.

The TCR beta profiling, which covered VDJ combination and CDR3 sequence, was carried out using genomic DNA as the template. TCRdb ran MiXCR on the reads and lists one entry per CDR3 protein. This table holds roughly 80,000 distinct CDR3 sequences, 55% to 75% found once. For this clonotype: Antigen unknown.

Germline CDR1 is LNHNV and CDR2 is YYDKDF (reference sequence). The J segment lost 5 bases and the V segment lost 0 bases, leaving 9 bases of the junction unmatched. The length of the CDR3 is 16 residues. V usage is TRBV15 and J usage is TRBJ2-7, with TRBD1 matching 8 bases. This TCR was recovered from a human donor with aplastic anemia. Sequencing was performed on sorted CD4+, CD8+, or CD8+CD57+ T cells (not recorded which) from PBMCs. The CDR3 DNA reads as TGTGCCACCAGCAGAGATCGCGGGACAGGTCGACACGAGCAGTACTTC. It encodes CATSRDRGTGRHEQYF.